This TCR beta chain originates from a study of radiotherapy plus CTLA-4 blockade in lung cancer. General study findings and limits: Response was reportedly best predicted by early blood T cell clone dynamics, with interferon-beta. Subsequent to radiotherapy plus ipilimumab, tumor-derived TCR clones underwent expansion in blood.

In the case of this clone: Its specificity is not known.

The length of the CDR3 is 14 residues. From germline, CDR1 is SGHDT and CDR2 YYEEEE. The junction had 9 bases not matched to a gene; V was cut back by 2 bases and J by 12 bases. Generated by immunoSEQ multiplex PCR, the TCRdb table keeps only in-frame clones and is missing some. Among roughly 93,000 clones listed, 82% were seen once. The sequencing used peripheral blood, collected from a patient treated with radiotherapy plus ipilimumab. The rearrangement links TRBV5-6 to TRBJ2-7, with 12 bases matching TRBD1. The sequence was obtained from a human donor with non-small cell lung cancer who had a partial response to radiotherapy plus ipilimumab. This CDR3 reads CASSLWDRGRFGYF. The CDR3 DNA sequence: TGTGCCAGCAGCTTATGGGACAGGGGGCGCTTTGGGTACTTC.